This T cell receptor (beta chain) comes out of a study of T cell repertoires in cytomegalovirus infection. Each CDR3 protein gets one entry after TCRdb re-called the reads with MiXCR. The sample shows about 830,000 distinct CDR3 sequences, about 30% of them seen only once. The J segment lost 4 bases and the V segment lost 5 bases, leaving 7 bases of the junction unmatched. There are 14 residues in the CDR3. The table lists this clonotype with a count of one. What it binds is not known. The sequencing used cultured CD8+ T cells from PBMCs, collected from culture after CMV antigen stimulation. The chain has TRBV12-3 or TRBV12-4 and TRBJ1-2; the match to TRBD1 covers 7 bases. This receptor was identified in a human donor in good health (CMV status not recorded). Some clones in this sample may be carry-over from other donors' samples. CDR3 region: CASSPQRQGYGYTF. CDR3 DNA: TGTGCCAGCAGTCCACAGCGACAGGGCTATGGCTACACCTTC.